This TCR beta chain was identified in a study of CD4 T cells in relation to SARS-CoV-2 and coronaviruses. Study as a whole: No peptide or an HIV-1 Nef peptide pool served as negative control.

Produced via immunoSEQ multiplex PCR; TCRdb's table is partial and in-frame only. In the table there are approximately 20,000 clones, 70% to 90% of which are singletons. Unexposed donor CD4+ T cells date from about 2011-2018, before the COVID-19 pandemic. After ten to eleven days of culture, CD4+ T cells were isolated. Unexposed-donor CD4+ T cells were probed with SARS-CoV-2 S/N and four cold-coronavirus spikes, cells permitting. Half the medium was replaced with IL-2 medium on days 3 and 7. On this clone itself: What it recognizes is unknown.

Germline V gene lookup returns CDR1 MNHEY and CDR2 SVGAGI. This CDR3 comprises 14 residues. V lost 6 bases and J 4 bases, leaving 16 bases between the germline ends. The sample taken for sequencing was CD4+ T cells from PBMCs, cultured in vitro. This receptor was taken from a human donor in good health. This sequence joins TRBV6-5 and TRBJ2-7, with D tentatively TRBD1 or TRBD2 (6 bases each). CDR3: CASSRAGGRYEQYF. For the CDR3, the DNA is TGTGCCAGCAGCCGAGCCGGGGGCCGATACGAGCAGTACTTC.